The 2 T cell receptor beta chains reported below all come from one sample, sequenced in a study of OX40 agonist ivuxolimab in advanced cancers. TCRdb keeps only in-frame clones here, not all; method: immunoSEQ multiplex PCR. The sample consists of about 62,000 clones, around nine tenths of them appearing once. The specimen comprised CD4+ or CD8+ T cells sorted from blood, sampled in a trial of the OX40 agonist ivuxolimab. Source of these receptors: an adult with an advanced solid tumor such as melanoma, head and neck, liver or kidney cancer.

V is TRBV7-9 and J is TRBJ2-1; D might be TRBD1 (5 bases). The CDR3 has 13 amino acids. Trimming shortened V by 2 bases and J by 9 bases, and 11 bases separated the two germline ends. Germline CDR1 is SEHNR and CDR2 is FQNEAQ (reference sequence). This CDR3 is CASSLSRVGEQFF. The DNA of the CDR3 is TGTGCCAGCAGCTTAAGCAGGGTTGGTGAGCAGTTCTTC.

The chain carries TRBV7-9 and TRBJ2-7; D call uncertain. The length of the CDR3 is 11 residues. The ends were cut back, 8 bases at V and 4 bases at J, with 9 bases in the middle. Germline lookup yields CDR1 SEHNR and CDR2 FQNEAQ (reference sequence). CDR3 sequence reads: CASGSGYEQYF. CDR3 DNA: TGTGCCAGCGGGTCGGGTTACGAGCAGTACTTC.